This is a list of T cell receptor beta chains from one sample in a study of CD8+ T cells in alopecia areata. Method: immunoSEQ multiplex PCR; TCRdb's copy keeps in-frame clones and lacks some. The sample includes more than 85,000 clones, 35% to 50% of them seen just once. The sequenced sample was CD4+ T cells sorted from blood. The source is a human donor with alopecia areata. The conserved cysteine and the conserved F or W are not part of the CDR3 here.

v_call: TRBV29-1
cdr3_length: 11
j_call: TRBJ2-1
cdr3_aa: SVESGGGNEQF

v_call: TRBV29-1
cdr3_length: 11
j_call: TRBJ1-1
cdr3_aa: SVLETGTTEAF

v_call: TRBV28
cdr3_length: 10
j_call: TRBJ1-4
cdr3_aa: ASSRSTGKLF

v_call: TRBV29-1
cdr3_length: 10
j_call: TRBJ2-1
cdr3_aa: SVDRALNEQF

v_call: TRBV6-5
cdr3_length: 14
j_call: TRBJ2-5
cdr3_aa: ASSYSIGQGEETQY

v_call: TRBV29-1
cdr3_length: 13
j_call: TRBJ1-6
cdr3_aa: SVALTGGLNSPLH

v_call: TRBV9
cdr3_length: 13
j_call: TRBJ2-2
cdr3_aa: ASSVVGENTGELF

v_call: TRBV10-3
cdr3_length: 12
j_call: TRBJ2-7
cdr3_aa: AISERDEAYEQY

v_call: TRBV28
cdr3_length: 12
j_call: TRBJ2-5
cdr3_aa: ASSWRGSRETQY

v_call: TRBV29-1
cdr3_length: 11
j_call: TRBJ2-6
cdr3_aa: SVRGSGANVLT

v_call: TRBV7-2
cdr3_length: 13
j_call: TRBJ1-5
cdr3_aa: ASSPGSREDQPQH

v_call: TRBV2
cdr3_length: 12
j_call: TRBJ2-7
cdr3_aa: ASQSGPPPAEQY

v_call: TRBV4-2
cdr3_length: 13
j_call: TRBJ1-1
cdr3_aa: ASSQESGIVEEAF

v_call: TRBV29-1
cdr3_length: 11
j_call: TRBJ1-1
cdr3_aa: SVLRQGITEAF

v_call: TRBV10-3
cdr3_length: 11
j_call: TRBJ2-3
cdr3_aa: AGGGPSTDTQY

v_call: TRBV4-2
cdr3_length: 14
j_call: TRBJ2-7
cdr3_aa: ASSQAVGQGAGEQY

v_call: TRBV30
cdr3_length: 10
j_call: TRBJ1-2
cdr3_aa: AWSYDNYGYT

v_call: TRBV4-1
cdr3_length: 18
j_call: TRBJ2-1
cdr3_aa: ASSQTGTSGTLGSYNEQF

v_call: TRBV28
cdr3_length: 10
j_call: TRBJ2-1
cdr3_aa: ASSLSGGRQF

v_call: TRBV29-1
cdr3_length: 13
j_call: TRBJ2-7
cdr3_aa: SVVRTAGAGYEQY

v_call: TRBV30
cdr3_length: 11
j_call: TRBJ1-1
cdr3_aa: AWRDPVNTEAF

v_call: TRBV29-1
cdr3_length: 12
j_call: TRBJ1-2
cdr3_aa: SVVSPGQNYGYT

v_call: TRBV20-1
cdr3_length: 9
j_call: TRBJ2-7
cdr3_aa: SAAGSTEQY

v_call: TRBV2
cdr3_length: 11
j_call: TRBJ1-5
cdr3_aa: ASSGDYNQPQH

v_call: TRBV29-1
cdr3_length: 9
j_call: TRBJ2-2
cdr3_aa: SAENTGELF

v_call: TRBV29-1
cdr3_length: 10
j_call: TRBJ1-2
cdr3_aa: SVRGQDTGYT

v_call: TRBV29-1
cdr3_length: 11
j_call: TRBJ1-5
cdr3_aa: SVAGTVNQPQH

v_call: TRBV29-1
cdr3_length: 12
j_call: TRBJ1-2
cdr3_aa: SAAPPGLRWDYT

v_call: TRBV29-1
cdr3_length: 13
j_call: TRBJ1-1
cdr3_aa: SVVQGVAMNTEAF

v_call: TRBV14
cdr3_length: 12
j_call: TRBJ1-6
cdr3_aa: VSSRDRGSSPLH

v_call: TRBV2
cdr3_length: 13
j_call: TRBJ1-5
cdr3_aa: ASSEGRGRYQPQH

v_call: TRBV30
cdr3_length: 11
j_call: TRBJ1-5
cdr3_aa: AWSGGSDQPQH

v_call: TRBV28
cdr3_length: 14
j_call: TRBJ2-3
cdr3_aa: ASSFNGRVLTDTQY

v_call: TRBV30
cdr3_length: 11
j_call: TRBJ2-4
cdr3_aa: AWKGRAKNIQY

v_call: TRBV2
cdr3_length: 11
j_call: TRBJ2-4
cdr3_aa: ASSSAGKNIQY

v_call: TRBV29-1
cdr3_length: 12
j_call: TRBJ1-1
cdr3_aa: SATLVTRGAEAF